The TCR beta chain under discussion was sequenced for a study of T cells of healthy individuals. TCRdb ran MiXCR on the 5' RACE reads and lists one entry per CDR3 protein. The sample has tens of thousands of distinct CDR3 sequences; around 4.5% are singletons. The V end lost 3 bases, the J end lost 1 base, and 18 bases lay between the germline ends. The CDR3 loop spans 17 amino acids. Germline lookup yields CDR1 MNHEY and CDR2 SMNVEV (reference sequence). V is TRBV27 and J is TRBJ2-5; possibly TRBD1 for D (6 bases). The clonotype comes from a human donor in good health. CDR3 amino acids: CASSLGPGQLLQETQYF. The CDR3 DNA sequence: TGTGCCAGCAGTTTGGGGCCAGGACAGCTACTCCAAGAGACCCAGTACTTC.